The 10 T cell receptor beta chains in this list originate from one sample, sequenced in a study of T cell responses to AZD1222 COVID-19 vaccine. Assay used: immunoSEQ multiplex PCR; TCRdb lists only in-frame clones, some missing. The sample consists of about 120,000 clones, around 92% of them appearing once. The sample was peripheral blood, taken on day 0 of AZD1222 vaccination. The receptors originated from an adult in good health.

The chain couples TRBV4-3 to TRBJ2-7; 8 bases are a match to TRBD2. CDR3 length: 13 amino acids. Germline values: CDR1 LGHNA, CDR2 YSLEER. Germline trimming cut 3 bases from V and 3 bases from J; bases unmatched to any gene: 1. The CDR3: CASSQSGGYEQYF. The CDR3 DNA reads as TGCGCCAGCAGCCAGAGCGGGGGCTACGAGCAGTACTTC.

With regard to this clone: This specimen includes other DNA sequences encoding the same CDR3. V and J are TRBV29-1 and TRBJ1-2; D is unclear. The CDR3 has 12 amino acids. Trimming stripped 2 bases from V and 4 bases from J, with 8 bases between. In germline, CDR1 is SQVTM, CDR2 ANQGSEA. CDR3 sequence: CSVEKGVYGYTF. The DNA of the CDR3 is TGCAGCGTTGAAAAGGGAGTCTATGGCTACACCTTC. The full variable domain, in which reference TRBV29-1 and TRBJ1-2 provide the parts outside the CDR3, is SAVISQKPSRDICQRGTSLTIQCQVDSQVTMMFWYRQQPGQSLTLIATANQGSEATYESGFVIDKFPISRPNLTFSTLTVSNMSPEDSSIYLCSVEKGVYGYTFGSGTRLTVV.

The chain is built from TRBV29-1 and TRBJ2-1; D is possibly TRBD1 (6 bases). Germline V gene data show CDR1 as SQVTM and CDR2 as ANQGSEA. CDR3 length: 15 amino acids. V lost 0 bases, J lost 3 bases, and 12 bases lay in between. CDR3 bases: TGCAGCGTTGAAGATCCCAGGGGAGACTACAATGAGCAGTTCTTC. This sequence encodes CSVEDPRGDYNEQFF.

The rearrangement links TRBV10-2 to TRBJ2-2; TRBD1 agrees at 8 bases. V lost 3 bases, J lost 4 bases, and 7 bases stayed unmatched. Germline V gives CDR1 WSHSY, CDR2 SAAADI. This CDR3 is 16 amino acids long. The CDR3 loop reads CASSDPGTGSTGELFF. The CDR3 DNA follows: TGCGCCAGCAGTGACCCCGGGACAGGATCCACCGGGGAGCTGTTTTTT.

The chain employs TRBV9 and TRBJ1-1, with D hard to call. The germline CDR1 and CDR2 sequences are SGDLS and YYNGEE. The CDR3 length is 12 residues. V dropped 3 bases and J dropped 0 bases, with 3 bases sitting between them. The DNA of the CDR3 is TGTGCCAGCAGCGGGGTGAACACTGAAGCTTTCTTT. Translating it yields CASSGVNTEAFF.

The chain carries TRBV7-9 and TRBJ2-1, with 8 bases identical to TRBD2. There are 15 residues in the CDR3. Germline lookup yields CDR1 SEHNR and CDR2 FQNEAQ (reference sequence). The junction had 3 bases not matched to a gene; V was cut back by 1 base and J by 4 bases. This chain's CDR3 is CASSLGGGQYNEQFF. CDR3 in DNA: TGTGCCAGCAGCTTAGGCGGGGGGCAATACAATGAGCAGTTCTTC.

As DNA, the CDR3 is TGTGCCAGCAGCTTTAAAATATCCTTGACTAGCGGGCCGGTCTCCTACGAGCAGTACTTC. Protein: CASSFKISLTSGPVSYEQYF. J is TRBJ2-7 and V is TRBV5-4; 10 positions agree with TRBD2. CDR3 length: 20 residues. Trimming removed 2 bases from V and 0 bases from J; junction bases left unmatched: 17. Looked up from germline, CDR1 is SGHNT and CDR2 is YYREEE (reference sequence). The full variable domain, completed using reference TRBV5-4 and TRBJ2-7, is ETGVTQSPTHLIKTRGQQVTLRCSSQSGHNTVSWYQQALGQGPQFIFQYYREEENGRGNFPPRFSGLQFPNYSSELNVNALELDDSALYLCASSFKISLTSGPVSYEQYFGPGTRLTVT.

About this clone: The sample carries other DNA sequences with the same CDR3. The chain carries TRBV24-1 and TRBJ2-7, with TRBD1 matching 8 bases. This CDR3 has 13 residues. Germline V CDR1 and CDR2: KGHDR, SFDVKD. V was clipped by 2 bases and J by 5 bases; unmatched bases: 1. Written as DNA, the CDR3 is TGTGCCACCAGTGATTCGGACAGGGACGAGCAGTACTTC. Its translation is CATSDSDRDEQYF.

This chain uses TRBV28 with TRBJ1-1; D call uncertain. The CDR3 length is 14 residues. From germline, CDR1 is MDHEN and CDR2 SYDVKM. Trimming removed 1 base at V and 3 bases at J, with 9 bases between. The CDR3 DNA is TGTGCCAGCAGTTTATTCTATGGGGACACTGAAGCTTTCTTT. Encoded protein: CASSLFYGDTEAFF.

This chain uses TRBV28 with TRBJ2-4; 7 positions agree with TRBD1. The CDR3 covers 14 residues. J was trimmed by 4 bases and V by 5 bases; bases with no gene match: 5. Per the germline V gene, CDR1 is MDHEN and CDR2 is SYDVKM. The CDR3 here is CASSLRQGKNIQYF. The CDR3 DNA is TGTGCCAGCAGTCTACGACAGGGTAAAAACATTCAGTACTTC.